This TCR beta chain was documented in a study of blood T cell repertoires in COVID-19. Study at large: Researchers got acute and convalescent COVID-19 samples from the United States, Italy and Spain. In each case, the material was cDNA or gDNA derived from T cells, B-cell-depleted T cells, or PBMCs.

Trimming took 5 bases from V and 4 from J; bases not matched to a gene: 11. The CDR3 has 15 amino acids. CDR1 and CDR2 from the germline V gene are SGHRS and YFSETQ. Original handling: Amplifying reference gene primers gave estimates of nucleated cell counts. The repertoire was sequenced with immunoSEQ multiplex PCR; TCRdb's copy has only in-frame clones and lacks some. V and J calls and clone size come straight from that table; D and trimming were deduced from the DNA. The data show roughly 48,000 clones, over 70% seen once. The chain employs TRBV5-1 and TRBJ1-2; 7 bases line up with TRBD1. The TCR was taken from a human donor in a cohort sampled during active COVID-19. The specimen was peripheral blood. The CDR3 DNA follows: TGCGCCAGCAGTCGGGGAGTGGGACAGCGCTATGGCTACACCTTC. This translates into CASSRGVGQRYGYTF.